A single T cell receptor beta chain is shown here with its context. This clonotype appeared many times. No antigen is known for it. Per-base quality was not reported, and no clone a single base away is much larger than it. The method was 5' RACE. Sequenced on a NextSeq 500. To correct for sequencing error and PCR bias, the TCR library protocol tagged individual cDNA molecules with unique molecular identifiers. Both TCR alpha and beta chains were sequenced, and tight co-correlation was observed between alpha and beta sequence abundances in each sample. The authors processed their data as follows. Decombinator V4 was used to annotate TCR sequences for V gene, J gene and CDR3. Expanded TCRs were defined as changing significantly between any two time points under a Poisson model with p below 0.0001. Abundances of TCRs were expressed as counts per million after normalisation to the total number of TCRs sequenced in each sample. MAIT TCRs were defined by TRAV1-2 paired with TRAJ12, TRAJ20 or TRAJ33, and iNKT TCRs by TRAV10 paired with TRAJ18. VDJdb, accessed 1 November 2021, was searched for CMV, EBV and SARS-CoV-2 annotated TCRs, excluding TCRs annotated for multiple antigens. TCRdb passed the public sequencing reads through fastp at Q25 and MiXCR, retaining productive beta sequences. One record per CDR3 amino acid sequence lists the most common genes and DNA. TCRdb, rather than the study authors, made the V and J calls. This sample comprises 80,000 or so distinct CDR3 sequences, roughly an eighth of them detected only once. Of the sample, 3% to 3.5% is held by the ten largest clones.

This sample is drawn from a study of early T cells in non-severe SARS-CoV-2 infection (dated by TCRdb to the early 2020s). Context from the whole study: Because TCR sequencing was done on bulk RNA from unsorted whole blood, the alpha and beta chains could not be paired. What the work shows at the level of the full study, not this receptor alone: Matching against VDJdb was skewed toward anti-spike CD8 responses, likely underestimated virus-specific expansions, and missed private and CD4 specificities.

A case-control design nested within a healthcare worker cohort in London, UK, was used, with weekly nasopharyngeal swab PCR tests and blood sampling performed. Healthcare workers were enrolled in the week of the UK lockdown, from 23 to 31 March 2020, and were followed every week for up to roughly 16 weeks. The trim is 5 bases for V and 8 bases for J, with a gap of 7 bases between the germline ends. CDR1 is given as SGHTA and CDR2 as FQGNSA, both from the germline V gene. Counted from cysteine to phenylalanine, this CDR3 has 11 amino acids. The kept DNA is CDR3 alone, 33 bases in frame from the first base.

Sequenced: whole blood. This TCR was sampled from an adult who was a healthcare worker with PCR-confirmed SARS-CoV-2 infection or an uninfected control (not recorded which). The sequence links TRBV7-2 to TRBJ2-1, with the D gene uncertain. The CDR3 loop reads CASSVLHEQFF. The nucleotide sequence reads TGTGCCAGCAGCGTACTCCATGAGCAGTTCTTC.